Shown below are 16 T cell receptor beta chains from a single sample sequenced in a study of CD8+CD57+ T cells in acquired aplastic anemia. Researchers used genomic DNA as the template to profile TCR beta VDJ and CDR3. TCRdb ran MiXCR on the reads and lists one entry per CDR3 protein. The sample gives around 210,000 distinct CDR3 sequences, 65% of which show up once; roughly 61% is in the top ten. Patients chosen for sequencing had CD8+CD57+ cells that had expanded, as shown by flow cytometry. Sequencing input: sorted CD4+, CD8+, or CD8+CD57+ T cells (not recorded which) from PBMCs. The receptors originated from a human donor with aplastic anemia.

This clonotype was seen only once. The chain carries TRBV7-3 and TRBJ2-7, with D perhaps TRBD1 (6 bases). This CDR3 spans 15 amino acids. Per germline, CDR1 SGHTA and CDR2 FQGTGA. Deletions cut 5 bases from V and 0 bases from J, with 14 bases between. CDR3 in amino acids: CASSPRWTDSYEQYF. Written as DNA, the CDR3 is TGTGCCAGCAGCCCCCGTTGGACAGACTCCTACGAGCAGTACTTC. The full variable domain, its missing parts supplied by reference TRBV7-3 and TRBJ2-7, is GAGVSQTPSNKVTEKGKYVELRCDPISGHTALYWYRQSLGQGPEFLIYFQGTGAADDSGLPNDRFFAVRPEGSVSTLKIQRTERGDSAVYLCASSPRWTDSYEQYFGPGTRLTVT.

This chain connects TRBV10-2 to TRBJ1-2, with D hard to call. Germline CDR1 WSHSY, CDR2 SAAADI. The CDR3 extends over 12 amino acids. V lost 3 bases, J lost 7 bases, and 9 bases lay in between. CDR3 DNA sequence: TGCGCCAGCAGTGAAGCCCAGTCTGGCTACACCTTC. This codes for CASSEAQSGYTF.

This clonotype was counted a few times. The genes are TRBV7-9 and TRBJ1-1; D call uncertain. Germline V gene data show CDR1 as SEHNR and CDR2 as FQNEAQ (reference sequence). The CDR3 consists of 14 residues. The V and J ends lost 2 bases and 3 bases respectively, with 10 bases between them. Written as DNA, the CDR3 is TGTGCCAGCAGCTTAAAGGGTGGGGACACTGAAGCTTTCTTT. It codes for CASSLKGGDTEAFF.

This chain joins TRBV20-1 and TRBJ1-1; D gene uncertain. The germline V gene has CDR1 DFQATT and CDR2 SNEGSKA (reference sequence). The CDR3 totals 12 residues. The V end was cut by 3 bases, the J end by 1 base, with 6 bases between. The CDR3 protein is CSASSGNTEAFF. Written as DNA, the CDR3 is TGCAGTGCTAGTTCCGGGAACACTGAAGCTTTCTTT.

The chain is built from TRBV12-5 and TRBJ1-5; possibly TRBD1 for D (5 bases). This CDR3 is built from 16 residues. In germline, CDR1 is LGHNT, CDR2 FRNRAP. The V end was cut by 0 bases, the J end by 3 bases, with 12 bases between. CDR3 loop: CASGLVIGGINQPQHF. CDR3 nucleotides: TGTGCTAGTGGTTTGGTTATCGGGGGGATCAATCAGCCCCAGCATTTT.

The chain couples TRBV24-1 to TRBJ1-2; no clear D gene. Germline V lookup: CDR1 KGHDR, CDR2 SFDVKD. The CDR3 totals 14 residues. The germline V and J ends were trimmed by 3 bases and 4 bases, with 11 bases remaining between them. Written as DNA, the CDR3 is TGTGCCACCAGTGATCCAAGGGCATCCTATGGCTACACCTTC. It yields the protein CATSDPRASYGYTF.

This chain connects TRBV15 to TRBJ2-2; possibly TRBD2 for D (7 bases). V shed 9 bases and J shed 4 bases, with 15 bases lying between them. This CDR3 comprises 14 residues. CDR1 and CDR2 from the germline V gene are LNHNV and YYDKDF (reference sequence). In DNA form, the CDR3 reads TGTGCCACTTCCGGGGGGCGCGGCACCGGGGAGCTGTTTTTT. As protein: CATSGGRGTGELFF.

This clonotype was seen more than once but under ten times. The rearrangement joins TRBV2 to TRBJ1-6, with 8 bases matching TRBD1. V lost 6 bases to trimming and J lost 9 bases; unmatched junction nucleotides: 7. The CDR3 spans 14 residues. Germline V gene lookup returns CDR1 SNHLY and CDR2 FYNNEI. Here the CDR3 reads CASRTDRDSSPLHF. The CDR3 DNA reads TGTGCCAGCAGGACGGACAGGGATAGTTCACCCCTCCACTTT. Together with reference TRBV2 and TRBJ1-6, the CDR3 gives the full variable domain: EPEVTQTPSHQVTQMGQEVILRCVPISNHLYFYWYRQILGQKVEFLVSFYNNEISEKSEIFDDQFSVERPDGSNFTLKIRSTKLEDSAMYFCASRTDRDSSPLHFGNGTRLTVT.

V usage is TRBV9 and J usage is TRBJ1-2; no reliable D call. With 4 bases removed from V and 6 bases from J, the gap between germline ends came to 13 bases. Germline-derived CDR1 and CDR2 are SGDLS and YYNGEE. There are 13 residues in the CDR3. The CDR3 sequence: CASSPAGLDGYTF. Here the CDR3 DNA reads TGTGCCAGCAGCCCTGCTGGCCTGGATGGCTACACCTTC.

The chain recombines TRBV20-1 with TRBJ1-5, with 9 bases identical to TRBD1. This CDR3 contains 16 residues. Germline loops: CDR1 DFQATT, CDR2 SNEGSKA (reference sequence). Germline trimming cut 6 bases from V and 2 bases from J; bases unmatched to any gene: 11. The CDR3 sequence: CSARRDRVEGNQPQHF. The CDR3 DNA reads TGCAGTGCCCGCCGGGACAGGGTCGAGGGCAATCAGCCCCAGCATTTT.

The chain has TRBV10-3 and TRBJ2-6; D is unresolved. Germline V gene lookup returns CDR1 ENHRY and CDR2 SYGVKD. V was pared by 4 bases and J by 0 bases, with 16 bases between. The CDR3 sequence is 18 residues long. CDR3 nucleotide sequence: TGTGCCATCAGTGGGCGGAGTGGCAGGCACTCTGGGGCCAACGTCCTGACTTTC. Its translation: CAISGRSGRHSGANVLTF.

This clonotype was observed once. The J gene is TRBJ1-5, the V gene TRBV20-1, with D perhaps TRBD1 (6 bases). CDR1 and CDR2 from the germline V gene are DFQATT and SNEGSKA (reference sequence). Trimming cost V 3 bases and J 6 bases, with 18 bases left between them. The CDR3 runs 15 residues. The CDR3 loop is CSASQDSGNRQPQHF. CDR3 bases: TGCAGTGCTAGCCAGGACAGTGGAAATCGTCAGCCCCAGCATTTT.

This chain uses TRBV20-1 with TRBJ2-1; 9 bases align to TRBD2. CDR3 length: 14 amino acids. V lost 5 bases, J lost 6 bases, and 8 bases stayed unmatched. Germline CDR1 and CDR2: DFQATT and SNEGSKA (reference sequence). DNA for the CDR3: TGCAGTGCTCTATCCGGGACTAGCAGCAATGAGCAGTTCTTC. Translating it yields CSALSGTSSNEQFF.

The J gene is TRBJ1-1, the V gene TRBV15, with 10 bases aligning to TRBD1. The CDR3 runs to 18 residues. V trimming: 2 bases; J trimming: 3 bases; junction bases outside the gene matches: 12. CDR1 LNHNV and CDR2 YYDKDF come from the germline V gene (reference sequence). The CDR3 DNA sequence: TGTGCCACCAGCAGACCATTTCCGGGACAGGGGTGGCACACTGAAGCTTTCTTT. As protein: CATSRPFPGQGWHTEAFF.

The rearrangement links TRBV20-1 to TRBJ2-2, with 12 bases aligning to TRBD2. The length of the CDR3 is 16 residues. J lost 1 base, V lost 0 bases, and 0 bases had no gene match. CDR1 and CDR2 from the germline V gene are DFQATT and SNEGSKA (reference sequence). The CDR3 loop is CSARELAGGNTGELFF. CDR3 bases: TGCAGTGCTAGAGAACTAGCGGGGGGGAACACCGGGGAGCTGTTTTTT.

There are a few counts of this clonotype. This chain joins TRBV15 and TRBJ2-7; 7 nucleotides agree with TRBD1. Unmatched junction bases numbered 11, after V lost 3 bases and J lost 0 bases. Germline values: CDR1 LNHNV, CDR2 YYDKDF (reference sequence). This CDR3 is 17 amino acids long. The CDR3 reads CATSSSRSGQSSYEQYF. CDR3 bases: TGTGCCACCAGCAGCTCCAGGTCGGGACAGAGCTCCTACGAGCAGTACTTC. Complete variable domain (other parts from reference TRBV15 and TRBJ2-7): DAMVIQNPRYQVTQFGKPVTLSCSQTLNHNVMYWYQQKSSQAPKLLFHYYDKDFNNEADTPDNFQSRRPNTSFCFLDIRSPGLGDTAMYLCATSSSRSGQSSYEQYFGPGTRLTVT.